This is a list of T cell receptor beta chains from one sample in a study of shared clonotypes between healthy human individuals. The repertoire was sequenced with immunoSEQ multiplex PCR; TCRdb's copy has only in-frame clones and lacks some. The sample yields nearly 750,000 clones, 55% to 75% seen once. Sequenced sample: memory CD4+ T cells sorted from blood. The receptors stem from a woman aged 25-40 years in good health. Both conserved end residues are part of each CDR3. Fields, in order: J gene, D gene, V gene, clone size, CDR3 DNA, CDR3 protein. D genes are given only for firm matches. Rows may omit the clone size; those that give it use once, few, many or a size class.

J gene: TRBJ2-7
D gene: -
V gene: TRBV4-1
clone size: -
CDR3 DNA: TGCGCCAGCAGCCAGCCAACTAGTGGTTCCTACGAGCAGTACTTC
CDR3 protein: CASSQPTSGSYEQYF

J gene: TRBJ2-2
D gene: -
V gene: TRBV19
clone size: -
CDR3 DNA: TGTGCCAGTAGTGGGGTAGGGGTCGGGGAGCTGTTTTTT
CDR3 protein: CASSGVGVGELFF

J gene: TRBJ1-1
D gene: -
V gene: TRBV7-2
clone size: many
CDR3 DNA: TGTGCCAGCAGCTTAGTAGGGGGGGCGAGAACTGAAGCTTTCTTT
CDR3 protein: CASSLVGGARTEAFF

J gene: TRBJ2-1
D gene: TRBD2
V gene: TRBV9
clone size: -
CDR3 DNA: TGTGCCAGCTCACGGACTAGCGGGCTAAATGAGCAGTTCTTC
CDR3 protein: CASSRTSGLNEQFF

J gene: TRBJ2-7
D gene: -
V gene: TRBV5-4
clone size: -
CDR3 DNA: TGTGCCAGCAGGGTCTCCCTGGACTACGAGCAGTACTTC
CDR3 protein: CASRVSLDYEQYF

J gene: TRBJ2-3
D gene: TRBD1
V gene: TRBV29-1
clone size: -
CDR3 DNA: TGCAGCGTGGCTGGGACAGGGGGCTCTGATACGCAGTATTTT
CDR3 protein: CSVAGTGGSDTQYF

J gene: TRBJ1-1
D gene: -
V gene: TRBV19
clone size: few
CDR3 DNA: TGTGCCAGTAGTCGCAGGTTGAACACTGAAGCTTTCTTT
CDR3 protein: CASSRRLNTEAFF

J gene: TRBJ2-5
D gene: TRBD2
V gene: TRBV9
clone size: -
CDR3 DNA: TGTGCCAGCAGCGTAATGGGACTAGCGGAAGAGACCCAGTACTTC
CDR3 protein: CASSVMGLAEETQYF

J gene: TRBJ2-3
D gene: -
V gene: TRBV28
clone size: -
CDR3 DNA: TGTGCCAGCACTGCCTCTGAAGGGGGGACAGATACGCAGTATTTT
CDR3 protein: CASTASEGGTDTQYF

J gene: TRBJ1-1
D gene: -
V gene: TRBV6-1
clone size: once
CDR3 DNA: TGTGCCAGCAGTGAGGGGTGGAACACTGAAGCTTTCTTT
CDR3 protein: CASSEGWNTEAFF

J gene: TRBJ2-3
D gene: TRBD2
V gene: TRBV7-4
clone size: -
CDR3 DNA: TGTGCCAGCAGCTTATGGCTAGCGGGAGTTGCAGATACGCAGTATTTT
CDR3 protein: CASSLWLAGVADTQYF

J gene: TRBJ2-7
D gene: -
V gene: TRBV2
clone size: -
CDR3 DNA: TGTGCCAGCAGTGGACAAATGGGCTACGAGCAGTACTTC
CDR3 protein: CASSGQMGYEQYF

J gene: TRBJ2-1
D gene: -
V gene: TRBV18
clone size: -
CDR3 DNA: TGTGCCAGCTCAGATTACTCAAGCGGAGCTAGAATCTCCTACAATGAGCAGTTCTTC
CDR3 protein: CASSDYSSGARISYNEQFF

J gene: TRBJ2-7
D gene: TRBD2
V gene: TRBV6-1
clone size: -
CDR3 DNA: TGTGCCAGCAGTGACAAAAGGACTAGCGGCTCCTACGAGCAGTACTTC
CDR3 protein: CASSDKRTSGSYEQYF

J gene: TRBJ2-7
D gene: -
V gene: TRBV4-1
clone size: -
CDR3 DNA: TGCGCCAGCAGCCAAGGCTCAGGGGGGCAGTACTACGAGCAGTACTTC
CDR3 protein: CASSQGSGGQYYEQYF

J gene: TRBJ2-5
D gene: TRBD2
V gene: TRBV6-5
clone size: -
CDR3 DNA: TGTGCCAGCAGTTACTCGGCGGGAGTCGGAGAGACCCAGTACTTC
CDR3 protein: CASSYSAGVGETQYF

J gene: TRBJ2-1
D gene: -
V gene: TRBV11-2
clone size: -
CDR3 DNA: TGTGCCAGCAGCCCCCCCCAGGGAAGGGGGAATGAGCAGTTCTTC
CDR3 protein: CASSPPQGRGNEQFF

J gene: TRBJ2-6
D gene: -
V gene: TRBV2
clone size: few
CDR3 DNA: TGTGCCAGCAGTCCCTCTGGGGCCAACGTCCTGACTTTC
CDR3 protein: CASSPSGANVLTF

J gene: TRBJ1-1
D gene: -
V gene: TRBV5-1
clone size: once
CDR3 DNA: TGCGCCAGCAGCTTGTCACTCAGAACTGAAGCTTTCTTT
CDR3 protein: CASSLSLRTEAFF

J gene: TRBJ2-1
D gene: TRBD2
V gene: TRBV4-2
clone size: -
CDR3 DNA: TGTGCCAGCAGCCACGCCCTGGGGCTAGCGGGAGAGGACAATGAGCAGTTCTTC
CDR3 protein: CASSHALGLAGEDNEQFF

J gene: TRBJ2-7
D gene: TRBD2
V gene: TRBV6-6
clone size: few
CDR3 DNA: TGTGCCAGCAGTTACTCGAGCGGGAGTTCCTACGAGCAGTACTTC
CDR3 protein: CASSYSSGSSYEQYF

J gene: TRBJ2-5
D gene: TRBD2
V gene: TRBV28
clone size: -
CDR3 DNA: TGTGCCAGCAGTTTAAGTGTAGCGGGGGGTCAAGAGACCCAGTACTTC
CDR3 protein: CASSLSVAGGQETQYF

J gene: TRBJ2-7
D gene: -
V gene: TRBV19
clone size: -
CDR3 DNA: TGTGCCAGTAGTATAGATCCACGGGGGAGCTCCTACGAGCAGTACTTC
CDR3 protein: CASSIDPRGSSYEQYF

J gene: TRBJ2-1
D gene: -
V gene: TRBV18
clone size: -
CDR3 DNA: TGTGCCAGCTCACCCCGGGACGCATACAATGAGCAGTTCTTC
CDR3 protein: CASSPRDAYNEQFF

J gene: TRBJ1-4
D gene: -
V gene: TRBV5-1
clone size: -
CDR3 DNA: TGCGCCAGCAGCTTACAACCAGGGCGAGATGAAAAACTGTTTTTT
CDR3 protein: CASSLQPGRDEKLFF

J gene: TRBJ2-7
D gene: TRBD1
V gene: TRBV19
clone size: -
CDR3 DNA: TGTGCCAGTAGTCCCGACAGGGTTTCTTGGTCCTACGAGCAGTACTTC
CDR3 protein: CASSPDRVSWSYEQYF

J gene: TRBJ2-7
D gene: -
V gene: TRBV10-2
clone size: few
CDR3 DNA: TGCGCCAGCAGTGAGAAGGGGATCTCCTACGAGCAGTACTTC
CDR3 protein: CASSEKGISYEQYF

J gene: TRBJ2-1
D gene: -
V gene: TRBV11-2
clone size: -
CDR3 DNA: TGTGCCAGCAGCCCCGGATCGGATGAGCAGTTCTTC
CDR3 protein: CASSPGSDEQFF

J gene: TRBJ1-4
D gene: -
V gene: TRBV19
clone size: -
CDR3 DNA: TGTGCCAGTAGTATAGCGGACCGAGTGATGGCTAATGAAAAACTGTTTTTT
CDR3 protein: CASSIADRVMANEKLFF

J gene: TRBJ1-5
D gene: TRBD1
V gene: TRBV7-2
clone size: -
CDR3 DNA: TGTGCCAGCAGCTTCGGACAGGGACTAAATCAGCCCCAGCATTTT
CDR3 protein: CASSFGQGLNQPQHF

J gene: TRBJ1-2
D gene: -
V gene: TRBV19
clone size: many
CDR3 DNA: TGTGCCAGTAGTAGACGATATGGCTACACCTTC
CDR3 protein: CASSRRYGYTF

J gene: TRBJ2-1
D gene: -
V gene: TRBV15
clone size: -
CDR3 DNA: TGTGCCACCAGCAGAGACAGGGAAGGGGTGGCTGAGCAGTTCTTC
CDR3 protein: CATSRDREGVAEQFF

J gene: TRBJ1-4
D gene: -
V gene: TRBV2
clone size: -
CDR3 DNA: TGTGCCAGCAGGTGGCAGGAAACTAATGAAAAACTGTTTTTT
CDR3 protein: CASRWQETNEKLFF

J gene: TRBJ2-7
D gene: TRBD1
V gene: TRBV9
clone size: -
CDR3 DNA: TGTGCCAGCAGCCCGGGACAGGTGGCGCCCTACGAGCAGTACTTC
CDR3 protein: CASSPGQVAPYEQYF

J gene: TRBJ2-5
D gene: TRBD1
V gene: TRBV7-9
clone size: -
CDR3 DNA: TGTGCCAGCAGCTTAGGTACCGGGACAGGGAAAGAGACCCAGTACTTC
CDR3 protein: CASSLGTGTGKETQYF

J gene: TRBJ2-1
D gene: TRBD1
V gene: TRBV7-6
clone size: once
CDR3 DNA: TGTGCCAGCAGCTCTCCGGGGACAGGGAACAATGAGCAGTTCTTC
CDR3 protein: CASSSPGTGNNEQFF

J gene: TRBJ1-2
D gene: TRBD1
V gene: TRBV7-2
clone size: -
CDR3 DNA: TGTGCCAGCAGCTTAGGGGGACAGGGGGCGGACTATGGCTACACCTTC
CDR3 protein: CASSLGGQGADYGYTF

J gene: TRBJ2-3
D gene: -
V gene: TRBV23-1
clone size: -
CDR3 DNA: TGCGCCAGCAGTCAGGAAGTTAGTCCGGATACGCAGTATTTT
CDR3 protein: CASSQEVSPDTQYF

J gene: TRBJ2-7
D gene: TRBD1
V gene: TRBV6-1
clone size: -
CDR3 DNA: TGTGCCAGCAGGGGGGACAGAACCTACGAGCAGTACTTC
CDR3 protein: CASRGDRTYEQYF

J gene: TRBJ2-7
D gene: TRBD2
V gene: TRBV6-5
clone size: few
CDR3 DNA: TGTGCCAGCAGTTACCGGACTAGCGGGTTTACCTACGAGCAGTACTTC
CDR3 protein: CASSYRTSGFTYEQYF

J gene: TRBJ2-3
D gene: TRBD2
V gene: TRBV27
clone size: -
CDR3 DNA: TGTGCCAGCAGTCGTAGCGGGGCGAGCACAGATACGCAGTATTTT
CDR3 protein: CASSRSGASTDTQYF

J gene: TRBJ2-2
D gene: -
V gene: TRBV7-8
clone size: -
CDR3 DNA: TGTGCCAGCAGCTCCGACAGTAGGCTAAACACCGGGGAGCTGTTTTTT
CDR3 protein: CASSSDSRLNTGELFF

J gene: TRBJ1-4
D gene: -
V gene: TRBV4-1
clone size: -
CDR3 DNA: TGCGCCAGCAGCCAAGAGTCAGGGCGAAATGAAAAACTGTTTTTT
CDR3 protein: CASSQESGRNEKLFF

J gene: TRBJ2-5
D gene: -
V gene: TRBV28
clone size: -
CDR3 DNA: TGTGCCAGCAGTTTATGGCTAGGACTCCAAGAGACCCAGTACTTC
CDR3 protein: CASSLWLGLQETQYF

J gene: TRBJ2-3
D gene: TRBD2
V gene: TRBV7-2
clone size: -
CDR3 DNA: TGTGCCAGCAGCTTAATTGCGGGAGGTAGCACAGATACGCAGTATTTT
CDR3 protein: CASSLIAGGSTDTQYF

J gene: TRBJ2-3
D gene: TRBD2
V gene: TRBV5-5
clone size: -
CDR3 DNA: TGTGCCAGCAGCCCGGGACTAGCGGGCACAGATACGCAGTATTTT
CDR3 protein: CASSPGLAGTDTQYF

J gene: TRBJ2-3
D gene: TRBD1
V gene: TRBV27
clone size: -
CDR3 DNA: TGTGCCAGCAGTACACGACAGGGGACGCAGTATTTT
CDR3 protein: CASSTRQGTQYF

J gene: TRBJ1-4
D gene: TRBD1
V gene: TRBV5-1
clone size: few
CDR3 DNA: TGCGCCAGCGGACGACAGGGGGACACTAATGAAAAACTGTTTTTT
CDR3 protein: CASGRQGDTNEKLFF

J gene: TRBJ2-5
D gene: -
V gene: TRBV28
clone size: -
CDR3 DNA: TGTGCCAGCAGCCCCACCCGACAGGTTGGAACCCAGTACTTC
CDR3 protein: CASSPTRQVGTQYF

J gene: TRBJ2-1
D gene: -
V gene: TRBV18
clone size: -
CDR3 DNA: TGTGCCAGCTCTGCCCAGCGGACCTACAATGAGCAGTTCTTC
CDR3 protein: CASSAQRTYNEQFF

J gene: TRBJ2-7
D gene: -
V gene: TRBV27
clone size: -
CDR3 DNA: TGTGCCAGCAGCTCACCCGGATTCACGGGTGGGACCTCCTACGAGCAGTACTTC
CDR3 protein: CASSSPGFTGGTSYEQYF

J gene: TRBJ2-1
D gene: -
V gene: TRBV19
clone size: -
CDR3 DNA: TGTGCCAGTAGTATCTGGGGGCCGGATGAGCAGTTCTTC
CDR3 protein: CASSIWGPDEQFF

J gene: TRBJ1-1
D gene: TRBD1
V gene: TRBV30
clone size: -
CDR3 DNA: TGTGCCTGGAGTCGACAGGGGGCGCGAGCTGAAGCTTTCTTT
CDR3 protein: CAWSRQGARAEAFF